This T cell receptor (beta chain) was recorded in a study of cytomegalovirus exposure and HLA in healthy donors. Overall study: A later analysis reported the same platform for the roughly 120 validation repertoires and the 666 first-cohort repertoires. Overall study results and limits: Many donors shared some public TCRs, even though most TCR sequences were rare. A later analysis found first-cohort TCR clusters tended to co-occur in the 130 or so validation repertoires. The listing of 150 to 200 TCR beta chains classed them as cytomegalovirus-associated.

To note about this clone: Its specificity is unknown.

Profiling relied on immunoSEQ multiplex PCR, and the TCRdb table lists in-frame clones only, not all of them. The sample contains some 240,000 clones, roughly 86% of which appear only once. The sequence derives from a woman in her thirties in good health and CMV-seropositive. Sequences were obtained from PBMCs.

The CDR3 DNA is TGTGCCAGCAGTTTAAGGGCGCGGGGCTCGAGCTCCTACAATGAGCAGTTCTTC. Translation: CASSLRARGSSSYNEQFF. This chain connects TRBV27 to TRBJ2-1, with D perhaps TRBD2 (6 bases). The CDR3 length is 18 residues. Germline CDR1 MNHEY, CDR2 SMNVEV (reference sequence). Trimming cost V 2 bases and J 0 bases, with 17 bases left between them.